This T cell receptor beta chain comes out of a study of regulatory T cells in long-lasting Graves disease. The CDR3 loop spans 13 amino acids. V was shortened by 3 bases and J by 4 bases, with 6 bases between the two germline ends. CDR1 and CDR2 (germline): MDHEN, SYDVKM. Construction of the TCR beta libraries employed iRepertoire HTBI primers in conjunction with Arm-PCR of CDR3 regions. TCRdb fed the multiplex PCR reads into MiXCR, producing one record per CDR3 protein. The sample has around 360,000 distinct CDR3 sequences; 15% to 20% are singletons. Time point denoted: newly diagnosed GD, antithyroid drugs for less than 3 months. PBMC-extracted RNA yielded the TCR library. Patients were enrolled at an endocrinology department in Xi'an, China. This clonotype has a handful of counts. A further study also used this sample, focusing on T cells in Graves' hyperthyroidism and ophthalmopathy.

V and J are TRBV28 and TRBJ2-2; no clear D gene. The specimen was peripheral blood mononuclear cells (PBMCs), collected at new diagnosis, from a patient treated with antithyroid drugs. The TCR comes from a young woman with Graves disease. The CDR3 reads CASSLVVTGELFF. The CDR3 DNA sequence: TGTGCCAGCAGTTTGGTTGTCACCGGGGAGCTGTTTTTT. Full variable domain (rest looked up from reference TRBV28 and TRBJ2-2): DVKVTQSSRYLVKRTGEKVFLECVQDMDHENMFWYRQDPGLGLRLIYFSYDVKMKEKGDIPEGYSVSREKKERFSLILESASTNQTSMYLCASSLVVTGELFFGEGSRLTVL.